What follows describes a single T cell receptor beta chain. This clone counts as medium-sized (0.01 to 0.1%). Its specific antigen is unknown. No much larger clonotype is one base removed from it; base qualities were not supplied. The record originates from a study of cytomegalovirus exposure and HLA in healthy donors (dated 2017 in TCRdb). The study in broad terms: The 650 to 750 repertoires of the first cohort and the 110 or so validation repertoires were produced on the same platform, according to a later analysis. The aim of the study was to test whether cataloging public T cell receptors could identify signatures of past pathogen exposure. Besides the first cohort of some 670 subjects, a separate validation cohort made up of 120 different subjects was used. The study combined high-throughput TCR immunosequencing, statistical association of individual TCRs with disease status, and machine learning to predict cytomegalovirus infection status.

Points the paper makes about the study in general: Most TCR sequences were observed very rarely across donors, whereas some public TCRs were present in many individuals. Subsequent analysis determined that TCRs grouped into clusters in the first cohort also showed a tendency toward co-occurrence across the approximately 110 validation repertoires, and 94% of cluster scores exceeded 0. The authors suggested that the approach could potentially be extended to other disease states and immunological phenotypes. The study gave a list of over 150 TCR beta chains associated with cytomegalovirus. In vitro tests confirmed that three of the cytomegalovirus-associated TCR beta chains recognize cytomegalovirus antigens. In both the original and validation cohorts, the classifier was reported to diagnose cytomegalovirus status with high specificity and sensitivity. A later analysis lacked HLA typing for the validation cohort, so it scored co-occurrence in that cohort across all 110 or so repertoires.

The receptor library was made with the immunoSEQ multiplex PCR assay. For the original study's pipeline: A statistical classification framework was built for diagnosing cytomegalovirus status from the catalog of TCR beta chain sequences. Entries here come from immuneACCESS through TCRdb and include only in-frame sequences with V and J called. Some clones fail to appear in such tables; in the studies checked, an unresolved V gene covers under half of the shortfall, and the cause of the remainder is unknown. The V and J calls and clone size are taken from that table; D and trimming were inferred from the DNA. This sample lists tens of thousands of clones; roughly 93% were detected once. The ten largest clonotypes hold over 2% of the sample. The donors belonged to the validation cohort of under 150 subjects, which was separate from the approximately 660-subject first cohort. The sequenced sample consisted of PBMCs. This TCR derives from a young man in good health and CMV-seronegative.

DNA sequence: TGTGCCAGCAGTCCGCGCTACTTCAGGACAGGGGGTATTAGGACTGAAGCTTTCTTT. This translates into CASSPRYFRTGGIRTEAFF. This chain is built from TRBV28 and TRBJ1-1, with 10 bases aligning to TRBD1. Inclusive of the bounding cysteine and phenylalanine, the CDR3 is 19 residues long. This entry keeps only the CDR3 DNA: 57 bases, framed from base 1. The germline V gene provides CDR1 MDHEN and CDR2 SYDVKM. After removal of 5 bases from V and 5 bases from J, the junction retains 20 bases not matched to a gene. Beyond the CDR3, the reference TRBV28 and TRBJ1-1 genes provide the residues; the full variable domain reads: DVKVTQSSRYLVKRTGEKVFLECVQDMDHENMFWYRQDPGLGLRLIYFSYDVKMKEKGDIPEGYSVSREKKERFSLILESASTNQTSMYLCASSPRYFRTGGIRTEAFFGQGTRLTVV.